These 19 T cell receptor beta chains came from one sample sequenced in a study of memory CD4+ T cells and cytomegalovirus serostatus. The sort gate was single viable CD3+CD4+CD8-CD45RO+ cells for memory CD4+ T cells. Assay: immunoSEQ multiplex PCR; the TCRdb copy retains only in-frame clones and omits some. The sample carries 40,000 to 55,000 clones, approximately 78% recorded once. The sample was memory CD4+ T cells from blood. Receptor source: an adult in good health and CMV-seronegative.

This clone appeared once. The chain couples TRBV5-4 to TRBJ2-7, with D possibly TRBD1 on 6 matching bases. The length of the CDR3 is 16 residues. The V gene's germline CDR1 is SGHNT and CDR2 YYREEE (reference sequence). The germline V and J ends were trimmed by 0 bases and 2 bases, with 15 bases remaining between them. CDR3 loop: CASSLGGQGSPYEQYF. The CDR3 DNA follows: TGTGCCAGCAGCTTGGGGGGGCAGGGGTCCCCCTACGAGCAGTACTTC.

The gene calls are TRBV30 and TRBJ2-5; 9 bases fit TRBD1. Germline CDR1 and CDR2: GTSNPN and SVGIG (reference sequence). V dropped 4 bases and J dropped 5; count of bases not matched to a gene: 11. The CDR3 has 15 residues. The CDR3 DNA sequence: TGTGCCTGGACTAAGGACAGGGGACCTGGCGAGACCCAGTACTTC. Encoded protein: CAWTKDRGPGETQYF.

The V call is TRBV5-1, the J call TRBJ2-3; D gene uncertain. CDR3 length: 14 residues. CDR1 and CDR2 (germline): SGHRS, YFSETQ. Trimming took 0 bases from V and 4 from J, leaving 9 bases between them. CDR3 sequence reads: CASSLGQAADTQYF. The CDR3, as DNA: TGCGCCAGCAGCTTGGGGCAGGCAGCAGATACGCAGTATTTT.

The chain joins TRBV30 to TRBJ2-1; D is perhaps TRBD2 (6 bases). The V and J ends lost 4 bases and 5 bases respectively, with 12 bases between them. Germline values: CDR1 GTSNPN, CDR2 SVGIG (reference sequence). This CDR3 has 13 residues. The CDR3 DNA sequence: TGTGCCTGGATGCGGGGCGGTCACAATGAGCAGTTCTTC. Translation: CAWMRGGHNEQFF.

This rearrangement joins TRBV2 to TRBJ2-5; 7 bases line up with TRBD1. CDR1 is SNHLY and CDR2 is FYNNEI in the germline V gene. The CDR3 has 12 amino acids. Losses at the gene ends were 9 bases for V and 4 bases for J; bases not matched to a gene: 5. Here the CDR3 reads CASRQGRETQYF. CDR3 DNA sequence: TGTGCCAGTCGACAGGGACGAGAGACCCAGTACTTC.

The chain employs TRBV19 and TRBJ2-3; perhaps TRBD1 as D (5 bases). The germline V and J ends were trimmed by 8 bases and 2 bases, with 17 bases remaining between them. Germline V gene lookup returns CDR1 LNHDA and CDR2 SQIVND (reference sequence). The CDR3 is 15 amino acids. This chain's CDR3 is CASSSFRVITDTQYF. The DNA for the CDR3 is TGTGCCAGTTCCTCTTTCAGGGTTATCACAGATACGCAGTATTTT.

CDR3: CASSEQRTSGRSTYEQYF. CDR3 sequence (DNA): TGTGCCAGCAGTGAACAACGGACTAGCGGGAGGTCAACCTACGAGCAGTACTTC. The chain joins TRBV6-1 to TRBJ2-7; 14 bases map to TRBD2. V lost 2 bases, J lost 2 bases, and 8 bases stayed unmatched. Per germline, CDR1 MNHNS and CDR2 SASEGT. The CDR3 has 18 residues.

The chain joins TRBV27 to TRBJ1-2; no clear D. Between the trimmed V and J ends, which lost 5 bases and 2 bases, there was a span of 6 bases. Germline CDR1 MNHEY, CDR2 SMNVEV (reference sequence). The CDR3 contains 12 residues. CDR3 sequence (DNA): TGTGCCAGCAGTGCCCAGAACTATGGCTACACCTTC. This codes for CASSAQNYGYTF.

This chain uses TRBV6-1 with TRBJ1-6; D may be TRBD1 (6 bases). Between the trimmed V and J ends, which lost 4 bases and 6 bases, there was a span of 16 bases. CDR1 and CDR2 from the germline V gene are MNHNS and SASEGT. The CDR3 consists of 16 residues. CDR3 region: CASSGNTRTANSPLHF. The DNA for the CDR3 is TGTGCCAGCAGTGGAAATACCCGGACAGCTAATTCACCCCTCCACTTT.

The chain combines TRBV29-1 with TRBJ2-6; D is uncertain. The V end was cut by 1 base, the J end by 0 bases, with 1 base between. The CDR3 length is 13 residues. Germline V gene data show CDR1 as SQVTM and CDR2 as ANQGSEA. CDR3 protein: CSVEVSGANVLTF. Written as DNA, the CDR3 is TGCAGCGTTGAAGTCTCTGGGGCCAACGTCCTGACTTTC.

This chain links TRBV5-6 with TRBJ2-1; possible D gene TRBD2, 6 bases. Trimming stripped 1 base from V and 8 bases from J, with 10 bases between. The germline gives CDR1 SGHDT, CDR2 YYEEEE. The CDR3 has 13 amino acids. This chain's CDR3 is CASSLPSAHEQFF. The CDR3 nucleotides read TGTGCCAGCAGCTTGCCTAGCGCTCATGAGCAGTTCTTC.

The gene calls are TRBV9 and TRBJ2-3, with 11 bases identical to TRBD2. CDR1 and CDR2 from the germline V gene are SGDLS and YYNGEE. V dropped 4 bases and J dropped 4; count of bases not matched to a gene: 26. This CDR3 spans 22 amino acids. In DNA form, the CDR3 reads TGTGCCAGCAGCCCCCTGATATCGCTAGCGGGAGGCATCAGGGGTGTCGCAGATACGCAGTATTTT. Translated, it gives CASSPLISLAGGIRGVADTQYF.

The gene calls are TRBV28 and TRBJ2-7; TRBD2 matches 10 bases. The CDR3 covers 12 residues. The germline V gene encodes CDR1 MDHEN and CDR2 SYDVKM. With 5 bases clipped from V and 9 bases from J, the junction kept 4 bases outside the gene matches. CDR3 residues: CASSLLAGGQYF. CDR3 in DNA: TGTGCCAGCAGTCTTTTAGCGGGAGGGCAGTACTTC.

The V call is TRBV7-9, the J call TRBJ2-4; 9 bases match TRBD1. This CDR3 is built from 16 residues. Germline V gives CDR1 SEHNR, CDR2 FQNEAQ (reference sequence). V was pared by 1 base and J by 6 bases, with 7 bases of the junction left unmatched. CDR3 nucleotide sequence: TGTGCCAGCAGCTTAGGCGGGGACAGGGAGGCAAACATTCAGTACTTC. Its translation: CASSLGGDREANIQYF.

V gene TRBV30 combines with J gene TRBJ1-1, with 9 nucleotides matching TRBD1. The CDR3 contains 12 residues. The ends lost 4 bases at V and 5 bases at J; junction bases unmatched: 2. Germline-derived CDR1 and CDR2 are GTSNPN and SVGIG (reference sequence). In DNA, the CDR3 is TGTGCCTGGAACAGGGGGCGAACTGAAGCTTTCTTT. This sequence encodes CAWNRGRTEAFF. The full variable domain, in which reference TRBV30 and TRBJ1-1 provide the parts outside the CDR3, is SQTIHQWPATLVQPVGSPLSLECTVEGTSNPNLYWYRQAAGRGLQLLFYSVGIGQISSEVPQNLSASRPQDRQFILSSKKLLLSDSGFYLCAWNRGRTEAFFGQGTRLTVV.

The genes are TRBV18 and TRBJ2-1; D ambiguous. In germline, CDR1 is KGHSH, CDR2 LQKENI. Trimming removed 2 bases at V and 5 bases at J, with 13 bases between. The CDR3 has 15 amino acids. CDR3 loop: CASSPSYRLNNEQFF. DNA for the CDR3: TGTGCCAGCTCACCAAGCTATCGCCTGAACAATGAGCAGTTCTTC. The whole variable domain, filled in from reference TRBV18 and TRBJ2-1, reads NAGVMQNPRHLVRRRGQEARLRCSPMKGHSHVYWYRQLPEEGLKFMVYLQKENIIDESGMPKERFSAEFPKEGPSILRIQQVVRGDSAAYFCASSPSYRLNNEQFFGPGTRLTVL.

The chain combines TRBV11-2 with TRBJ2-7; D tentatively reads TRBD1 or TRBD2 (5 bases each). CDR3 length equals 14 residues. CDR1 is SGHAT and CDR2 is FQNNGV in the germline V gene. V was clipped by 0 bases and J by 6 bases, with 12 bases between them. CDR3 sequence reads: CASSLESGRGEQYF. DNA for the CDR3: TGTGCCAGCAGCTTAGAATCGGGGCGCGGCGAGCAGTACTTC.

The chain uses TRBV28 and TRBJ2-7; TRBD2 aligns across 8 bases. CDR3 length: 16 amino acids. V lost 6 bases to trimming and J lost 5 bases; unmatched junction nucleotides: 15. Germline-derived CDR1 and CDR2 are MDHEN and SYDVKM. CDR3 coding DNA: TGTGCCAGCAGCCGACAAGGACTAGCCTCATCCAACGAGCAGTACTTC. Encoded protein: CASSRQGLASSNEQYF. The full variable domain, its missing parts supplied by reference TRBV28 and TRBJ2-7, is DVKVTQSSRYLVKRTGEKVFLECVQDMDHENMFWYRQDPGLGLRLIYFSYDVKMKEKGDIPEGYSVSREKKERFSLILESASTNQTSMYLCASSRQGLASSNEQYFGPGTRLTVT.

A single count supports this clone. The V call is TRBV4-2, the J call TRBJ2-1; D is undetermined. Trimming cost V 0 bases and J 5 bases, with 11 bases left between them. This CDR3 comprises 15 residues. CDR1 LGHNA and CDR2 YNFKEQ come from the germline V gene. The CDR3 DNA reads as TGTGCCAGCAGCCAAGATTCGAGTCCCCACAATGAGCAGTTCTTC. Residues: CASSQDSSPHNEQFF.